These 24 T cell receptor beta chains originate from one sample sequenced in a study of OX40 agonist ivuxolimab in advanced cancers. TCRdb's copy holds only in-frame clones and misses some; the assay was immunoSEQ multiplex PCR. The sample shows about 71,000 clones, approximately 90% of them seen only once. The source was CD4+ or CD8+ T cells sorted from blood, collected in a trial of the OX40 agonist ivuxolimab. Receptors were obtained from an adult with an advanced solid tumor such as melanoma, head and neck, liver or kidney cancer.

The chain uses TRBV27 and TRBJ2-3, with D perhaps TRBD2 (6 bases). V lost 0 bases to trimming and J lost 2 bases, with 12 bases between them. The CDR3 spans 16 residues. Per the germline V gene, CDR1 is MNHEY and CDR2 is SMNVEV (reference sequence). This chain's CDR3 is CASSLSIAGNTDTQYF. In DNA form, the CDR3 reads TGTGCCAGCAGTTTATCGATTGCGGGAAACACAGATACGCAGTATTTT.

The V and J genes are TRBV7-2 and TRBJ2-3, with TRBD2 matching 8 bases. The CDR3 runs to 16 residues. With 3 bases clipped from V and 5 bases from J, the junction kept 10 bases outside the gene matches. Germline V CDR1 and CDR2: SGHTA, FQGNSA. CDR3 sequence: CASSLAAGAVGDTQYF. The CDR3 DNA reads TGTGCCAGCAGCTTGGCAGCGGGAGCAGTTGGAGATACGCAGTATTTT.

The chain uses TRBV4-1 and TRBJ1-5; 8 nucleotides agree with TRBD1. J lost 7 bases, V lost 2 bases, and 4 bases had no gene match. The germline CDR1 and CDR2 sequences are MGHRA and YSYEKL. The CDR3 runs to 14 residues. For the CDR3, the DNA is TGCGCCAGCAGCCAATGGACAGGGACCCAGCCCCAGCATTTT. Encoded protein: CASSQWTGTQPQHF.

This chain links TRBV5-4 with TRBJ2-5; the D gene is possibly TRBD2 (5 bases). This CDR3 spans 15 amino acids. Trimming shortened V by 4 bases and J by 1 base, and 14 bases separated the two germline ends. The germline V gene encodes CDR1 SGHNT and CDR2 YYREEE (reference sequence). The CDR3, as DNA: TGTGCCAGCAGCCTAGAGGGCTATCTCCAAGAGACCCAGTACTTC. Amino acid sequence: CASSLEGYLQETQYF.

The chain recombines TRBV11-1 with TRBJ2-5; 9 bases match TRBD2. Germline V lookup: CDR1 SGHAT, CDR2 FQDESV (reference sequence). The V segment lost 5 bases and the J segment 5 bases; nucleotides outside the gene matches: 3. This CDR3 contains 13 residues. CDR3 nucleotides: TGTGCCAGCAGCACCGGGACTAGCGAGACCCAGTACTTC. Protein: CASSTGTSETQYF.

Here the CDR3 reads CATSRDRFGIQPQHF. CDR3 in DNA: TGTGCCACCAGCAGAGATCGGTTCGGGATTCAGCCCCAGCATTTT. The chain has TRBV15 and TRBJ1-5; D not certain. V shed 0 bases and J shed 6 bases, with 12 bases lying between them. Germline V gene data show CDR1 as LNHNV and CDR2 as YYDKDF (reference sequence). This CDR3 is built from 15 residues.

J is TRBJ2-7 and V is TRBV27, with D possibly being TRBD1 (6 bases). CDR1 is MNHEY, CDR2 SMNVEV, per germline (reference sequence). The CDR3 is 15 amino acids. V shed 7 bases and J shed 0 bases, with 16 bases lying between them. The CDR3 nucleotides read TGTGCCAGCAACGCCGGGACACAACACTCCTACGAGCAGTACTTC. Translated, it gives CASNAGTQHSYEQYF.

This chain links TRBV29-1 with TRBJ1-3; TRBD1 aligns across 8 bases. The CDR3 contains 14 residues. The germline CDR1 and CDR2 sequences are SQVTM and ANQGSEA. The V and J ends lost 6 bases and 2 bases, in that order; junction bases with no gene match: 6. CDR3 DNA sequence: TGCAGCGTCCAACAGGGGGGTGCTGGAAACACCATATATTTT. Translating gives CSVQQGGAGNTIYF.

This rearrangement joins TRBV19 to TRBJ2-2; TRBD2 agrees at 7 bases. Germline trimming cut 1 base from V and 4 bases from J; bases unmatched to any gene: 9. CDR3 size: 17 residues. The germline V gene has CDR1 LNHDA and CDR2 SQIVND (reference sequence). CDR3 DNA: TGTGCCAGTAGTATAGGCGGGCTAGCGGTACTCACCGGGGAGCTGTTTTTT. Translated: CASSIGGLAVLTGELFF.

V is TRBV11-2 and J is TRBJ2-1, with TRBD1 matching 9 bases. J lost 2 bases, V lost 1 base, and 3 bases had no gene match. Per germline, CDR1 SGHAT and CDR2 FQNNGV. This CDR3 contains 16 residues. The CDR3 DNA reads TGTGCCAGCAGCTTAGCCGGGACAGGGACCTACAATGAGCAGTTCTTC. Its protein is CASSLAGTGTYNEQFF.

The chain recombines TRBV4-2 with TRBJ2-3; TRBD2 matches 7 bases. This CDR3 spans 14 amino acids. After removal of 8 bases from V and 3 bases from J, the junction contained 8 bases not matched to a gene. Germline CDR1 is LGHNA and CDR2 is YNFKEQ. The CDR3 DNA follows: TGTGCCAGCTGGGGGGGACTCGGGACAGATACGCAGTATTTT. Translated, it gives CASWGGLGTDTQYF.

The chain employs TRBV7-9 and TRBJ2-6; maybe TRBD1 (6 bases). The CDR3 has 18 residues. Between the trimmed V and J ends, which lost 1 base and 4 bases, there was a span of 17 bases. Germline values: CDR1 SEHNR, CDR2 FQNEAQ (reference sequence). The CDR3 region has the DNA TGTGCCAGCAGCTTAGAAGGTACAGGGCTAGCAGGGGCCAACGTCCTGACTTTC. This sequence encodes CASSLEGTGLAGANVLTF.

The chain is built from TRBV7-2 and TRBJ1-4; D call uncertain. The CDR3 spans 13 residues. Trimming removed 3 bases from V and 4 bases from J, with 6 bases in between. CDR1 SGHTA and CDR2 FQGNSA come from the germline V gene. CDR3 bases: TGTGCCAGCAGCTTTTTAAATAATGAAAAACTGTTTTTT. Protein sequence: CASSFLNNEKLFF.

V is TRBV6-4 and J is TRBJ2-7; D possibly corresponds to TRBD1 (5 bases). From germline, CDR1 is MRHNA and CDR2 SNTAGT. This CDR3 is 12 amino acids long. V was pared by 11 bases and J by 5 bases, with 16 bases between. CDR3 sequence (DNA): TGTGCCGCCCGCAGGGTGTTCAACGAGCAGTACTTC. Translation gives CAARRVFNEQYF.

The gene calls are TRBV28 and TRBJ1-4; D uncertain. Germline CDR1 is MDHEN and CDR2 is SYDVKM. The CDR3 runs to 12 residues. V dropped 6 bases and J dropped 14 bases, with 16 bases sitting between them. The DNA of the CDR3 is TGTGCCAGCAGCTGGAGCAGGTTAGGGCTGTTTTTT. This gives the protein CASSWSRLGLFF.

With respect to this clone: Mismatch with germline at one junction end may stem from a read error. The J gene is TRBJ1-5, the V gene TRBV4-2, with 7 nucleotides matching TRBD1. The CDR3 runs 15 residues. CDR1 is LGHNA and CDR2 is YNFKEQ in the germline V gene. Here the CDR3 DNA reads TGTGCCAGCAGCCCCTCGACAGGGATGAGCCAGCCCCGGCATTTT. Protein: CASSPSTGMSQPRHF.

This sequence joins TRBV11-2 and TRBJ2-2; 9 bases are shared with TRBD2. CDR1 SGHAT and CDR2 FQNNGV come from the germline V gene. V shed 3 bases, J shed 5 bases, and the junction held 1 base outside the gene matches. The length of the CDR3 is 14 residues. CDR3: CASSFGLATGELFF. The CDR3 nucleotides are TGTGCCAGCAGCTTCGGACTAGCGACCGGGGAGCTGTTTTTT.

The genes are TRBV10-3 and TRBJ2-3; unclear D gene. V gave up 3 bases and J gave up 0 bases, with 10 bases separating them. Germline CDR1 reads ENHRY; CDR2 reads SYGVKD. The CDR3 length is 15 residues. CDR3 nucleotides: TGTGCCATCAGTGATCCCGCAACTAGCACAGATACGCAGTATTTT. Translated, it gives CAISDPATSTDTQYF.

The rearrangement links TRBV7-9 to TRBJ2-1; TRBD2 is a possible D gene (5 bases). Trimming stripped 1 base from V and 8 bases from J, with 15 bases between. The CDR3 sequence is 15 residues long. CDR1 is SEHNR and CDR2 is FQNEAQ in the germline V gene (reference sequence). The CDR3 bases are TGTGCCAGCAGCTTAGAGTCTAGCAAACACCATGAGCAGTTCTTC. Its translation is CASSLESSKHHEQFF.

This sequence joins TRBV5-4 and TRBJ2-7; 9 bases line up with TRBD2. The CDR3 contains 14 residues. With V trimmed by 4 bases and J by 3 bases, 5 bases remained unmatched. Looked up from germline, CDR1 is SGHNT and CDR2 is YYREEE (reference sequence). The CDR3 spells CASSGGLARYEQYF. The CDR3 nucleotides read TGTGCCAGCAGCGGAGGACTAGCGCGCTACGAGCAGTACTTC.

The count of this clone is one. The CDR3 bases are TGCGCCAGCAGCTTGGCGGCCGGGGAGCTGTTTTTT. This translates into CASSLAAGELFF. The chain uses TRBV5-1 and TRBJ2-2; D ambiguous. Trimming took off 0 bases at V and 6 bases at J, with 3 bases between the two ends. Germline V gene data show CDR1 as SGHRS and CDR2 as YFSETQ. The CDR3 runs 12 residues. Complete variable domain (other parts from reference TRBV5-1 and TRBJ2-2): KAGVTQTPRYLIKTRGQQVTLSCSPISGHRSVSWYQQTPGQGLQFLFEYFSETQRNKGNFPGRFSGRQFSNSRSEMNVSTLELGDSALYLCASSLAAGELFFGEGSRLTVL.

The chain uses TRBV5-6 and TRBJ1-1, with D unclear. Germline CDR1 SGHDT, CDR2 YYEEEE. This CDR3 is 13 amino acids long. Trimming removed 1 base from V and 5 bases from J, with 9 bases in between. Here the CDR3 DNA reads TGTGCCAGCAGCTTGCGGGAGTGGACTGAAGCTTTCTTT. As protein: CASSLREWTEAFF. The full variable domain, completed using reference TRBV5-6 and TRBJ1-1, is DAGVTQSPTHLIKTRGQQVTLRCSPKSGHDTVSWYQQALGQGPQFIFQYYEEEERQRGNFPDRFSGHQFPNYSSELNVNALLLGDSALYLCASSLREWTEAFFGQGTRLTVV.

This chain joins TRBV4-3 and TRBJ2-2; 7 nucleotides align to TRBD2. Germline CDR1 reads LGHNA; CDR2 reads YSLEER. J gave up 5 bases and V 5 bases, and 11 bases lay outside the gene matches. CDR3 length: 16 residues. The CDR3 loop is CASSYTGTTNTGELFF. The CDR3 nucleotides read TGCGCCAGCAGCTACACCGGGACTACAAATACCGGGGAGCTGTTTTTT.

This chain connects TRBV28 to TRBJ2-3; weak D call: TRBD1 (6 bases). CDR1 is MDHEN and CDR2 is SYDVKM in the germline V gene. V dropped 6 bases and J dropped 1 base, with 23 bases sitting between them. The CDR3 consists of 18 residues. CDR3 sequence reads: CASSEGQGFVIGTDTQYF. The DNA of the CDR3 is TGTGCCAGCAGCGAAGGGCAGGGGTTTGTTATTGGCACAGATACGCAGTATTTT.